The clone carrying this TCR beta chain was counted only a few times. The antigen is not known. V shed 0 bases and J shed 9 bases, with 12 bases lying between them. The germline V gene has CDR1 ENHRY and CDR2 SYGVKD. The CDR3 consists of 14 residues. Through a sample-barcoded 5' primer and a J-beta primer mix, a second PCR was run for about 6 to 12 cycles. TCRdb called the 5' RACE reads again in MiXCR, with one record for every CDR3 protein. This repertoire shows approximately 1.5 million distinct CDR3 sequences, approximately 32% found once; its top ten account for approximately 11%. Staff drew around 10 milliliters of peripheral blood from each donor. These data are taken from a study of blood T cells in healthy people across ages. Study outcomes and limitations: Aged donors had fewer naive CD4+ cells and lower diversity than long-lived donors.

Sequencing input: blood. J is TRBJ1-5 and V is TRBV10-3, with D unresolved. The TCR was taken from a woman aged 25 to 39 in good health. In DNA form, the CDR3 reads TGTGCCATCAGTGAGTCGAAGGACTCAGGGCCCCAGCATTTT. Translating it yields CAISESKDSGPQHF.